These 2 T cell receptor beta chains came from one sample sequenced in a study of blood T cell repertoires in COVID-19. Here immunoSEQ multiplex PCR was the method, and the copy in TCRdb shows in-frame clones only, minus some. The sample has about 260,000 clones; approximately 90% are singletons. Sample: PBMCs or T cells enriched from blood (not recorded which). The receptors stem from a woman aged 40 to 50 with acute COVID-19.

The CDR3 bases are TGTGCCAGCGGGGCGGCCTCCTACAATGAGCAGTTCTTC. Its protein is CASGAASYNEQFF. This rearrangement joins TRBV28 to TRBJ2-1; a possible D gene is TRBD1 (5 bases). Germline values: CDR1 MDHEN, CDR2 SYDVKM. V was cut by 8 bases and J by 0 bases, with 8 bases left in between. This CDR3 region has 13 residues.

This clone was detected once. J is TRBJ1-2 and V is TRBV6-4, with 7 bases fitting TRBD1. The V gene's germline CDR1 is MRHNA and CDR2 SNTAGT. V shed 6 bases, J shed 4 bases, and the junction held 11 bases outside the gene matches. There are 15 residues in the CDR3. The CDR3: CASRLTQGTLYGYTF. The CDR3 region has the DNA TGTGCCAGCAGGCTTACACAGGGGACTCTCTATGGCTACACCTTC.